The present TCR beta chain was sequenced within a study of CD8 T cells in ankylosing spondylitis. V shed 0 bases and J 12 bases; nucleotides not matched to a gene: 3. The CDR3 contains 14 residues. Per the germline V gene, CDR1 is SGHRS and CDR2 is YFSETQ. A word on this clonotype: Its antigen is unknown.

5'-RACE, quantitative and with molecular barcodes, yielded the TCR beta libraries. TCRdb itself ran the 5' RACE reads through MiXCR, one entry per CDR3 protein. The data show approximately 440,000 distinct CDR3 sequences, over 15% seen once. Study-wide results and caveats: Significant enrichment of disease-linked clones was reported in matched ankylosing spondylitis synovial fluid. Ankylosing spondylitis blood appeared to be characterized by a TCR beta motif of about 8 highly homologous variants. Disease-linked clones proved CD8+ and comparatively uncommon in peripheral blood. There were earlier reports of some motif variants in reactive arthritis synovial fluid and blood.

V usage is TRBV5-1 and J usage is TRBJ1-6; 10 bases match TRBD1. The source of this sequence is a male donor with ankylosing spondylitis. Specimen: blood, either unsorted or a sorted T cell fraction (not recorded which). The CDR3, as DNA: TGCGCCAGCAGCTTGGGACAGGGGGCTGTACCCCTCCACTTT. This translates into CASSLGQGAVPLHF.